Each of the 9 T cell receptor beta chains below was sequenced from the same sample in a study of T cell changes during pregnancy in multiple sclerosis. Profiling relied on immunoSEQ multiplex PCR, and the TCRdb table lists in-frame clones only, not all of them. The sample lists approximately 100,000 clones, about 90% occurring once. The sample consisted of peripheral blood, taken after pregnancy. Every receptor here comes from a female donor with multiple sclerosis, enrolled in a pregnancy study.

This chain uses TRBV7-8 with TRBJ2-6; no reliable D call. Trimming took off 1 base at V and 4 bases at J, with 8 bases between the two ends. CDR1 is SGHVS, CDR2 FQNEAQ, per germline. This CDR3 contains 15 residues. CDR3 amino acids: CASSLEASGANVLTF. CDR3 DNA: TGTGCCAGCAGCTTAGAAGCCTCCGGGGCCAACGTCCTGACTTTC.

V gene TRBV11-2 combines with J gene TRBJ2-1, with TRBD2 identical over 9 bases. The CDR3 is made up of 17 amino acids. Trimming took 5 bases from V and 7 from J; bases not matched to a gene: 15. The V gene's germline CDR1 is SGHAT and CDR2 FQNNGV. DNA of the CDR3: TGTGCCAGCAGCCCCGGGAGCGGGAGGCTCCCGTGGAATGAGCAGTTCTTC. Amino acids: CASSPGSGRLPWNEQFF.

The V gene is TRBV18, the J gene TRBJ2-7, with TRBD1 identical over 10 bases. This CDR3 contains 12 residues. Germline V gene lookup returns CDR1 KGHSH and CDR2 LQKENI. After removal of 2 bases from V and 10 bases from J, the junction contained 2 bases not matched to a gene. The CDR3 DNA sequence: TGTGCCAGCTCACCAAGGGACAGGGGTCAGTACTTC. Its protein is CASSPRDRGQYF.

The V gene is TRBV7-8, the J gene TRBJ2-3, with a possible D match to TRBD2 (6 bases). The germline gives CDR1 SGHVS, CDR2 FQNEAQ. V was clipped by 4 bases and J by 2 bases, with 16 bases between them. The CDR3 is 16 amino acids. The DNA for the CDR3 is TGTGCCAGCAGCTCAAACGGGAGAGGGTCCACAGATACGCAGTATTTT. Protein product: CASSSNGRGSTDTQYF.

The gene calls are TRBV15 and TRBJ2-2, with D possibly matching TRBD1 (5 bases). V gave up 8 bases and J gave up 0 bases, with 10 bases separating them. CDR3 length: 14 residues. Looked up from germline, CDR1 is LNHNV and CDR2 is YYDKDF (reference sequence). The CDR3 sequence is CATGAGPNTGELFF. As DNA, the CDR3 is TGTGCCACCGGGGCAGGTCCGAACACCGGGGAGCTGTTTTTT.

This clone was picked up many times. This chain joins TRBV2 and TRBJ1-1; D is undetermined. CDR3 length: 15 residues. From germline, CDR1 is SNHLY and CDR2 FYNNEI. Trimming left V 3 bases short and J 1 base short, with 12 bases between. The CDR3 nucleotides read TGTGCCAGCAGTGATCTCTTTCGGGGGAACACTGAAGCTTTCTTT. It specifies CASSDLFRGNTEAFF.

The chain uses TRBV5-4 and TRBJ2-1; D not certain. The CDR3 loop spans 14 amino acids. Germline V gene data show CDR1 as SGHNT and CDR2 as YYREEE (reference sequence). Deletions cut 1 base from V and 0 bases from J, with 5 bases between. This CDR3 is CASSLIRSYNEQFF. The CDR3 DNA follows: TGTGCCAGCAGCTTGATTCGCTCCTACAATGAGCAGTTCTTC. The full variable domain, completed using reference TRBV5-4 and TRBJ2-1, is ETGVTQSPTHLIKTRGQQVTLRCSSQSGHNTVSWYQQALGQGPQFIFQYYREEENGRGNFPPRFSGLQFPNYSSELNVNALELDDSALYLCASSLIRSYNEQFFGPGTRLTVL.

The chain uses TRBV5-4 and TRBJ2-7; 7 nucleotides line up with TRBD2. Per germline, CDR1 SGHNT and CDR2 YYREEE (reference sequence). Trimming removed 4 bases from V and 3 bases from J; junction bases left unmatched: 10. The CDR3 has 15 amino acids. Here the CDR3 reads CASSQTLAVNYEQYF. The CDR3, as DNA: TGTGCCAGCAGCCAGACTCTAGCGGTAAACTACGAGCAGTACTTC.

CDR3 sequence: CASSIQGSRSYNEQFF. The CDR3 DNA is TGTGCCAGCAGCATACAGGGGTCCCGCTCCTACAATGAGCAGTTCTTC. This chain links TRBV7-3 with TRBJ2-1; 7 nucleotides agree with TRBD1. Germline V gene sequence: CDR1 SGHTA, CDR2 FQGTGA. This CDR3 has 16 amino acids. Unmatched junction bases numbered 7, after V lost 5 bases and J lost 0 bases.